This T cell receptor (beta chain) was captured in a study of blood T cell repertoires in COVID-19. V dropped 1 base and J dropped 1; count of bases not matched to a gene: 4. Germline V lookup: CDR1 SQVTM, CDR2 ANQGSEA. The CDR3 is 15 amino acids. Produced via immunoSEQ multiplex PCR; TCRdb's table is partial and in-frame only. The sample holds about 160,000 clones; about four fifths are singletons and the top ten take 7.5% to 8%. This receptor was taken from a man between 40 and 49 years old who had recovered from COVID-19. The chain has TRBV29-1 and TRBJ2-5, with TRBD1 matching over 9 bases. What was sequenced was peripheral blood. CDR3 amino acids: CSVEVWGQGQETQYF. CDR3 coding DNA: TGCAGCGTTGAAGTCTGGGGACAGGGCCAAGAGACCCAGTACTTC.